This T cell receptor beta chain was obtained from a study of T cell responses to AZD1222 COVID-19 vaccine. Study outcomes and limitations: Recipients of AZD1222 seropositive at baseline numbered only 6 or 7. Spike-specific TCR repertoires showed rising breadth and depth after two AZD1222 doses. Donors skewed white British and female; clonal diversity was possibly underestimated. Targeting of unmutated variant regions was reportedly seen in nearly half of spike-specific TCRs.

A note on this clone: Its antigen is as yet unknown.

This table comes from immunoSEQ multiplex PCR, and its TCRdb copy is limited to in-frame clones, with some not included. Here the sample spans roughly 77,000 clones, over 75% being singletons. The V segment lost 1 base and the J segment 2 bases; nucleotides outside the gene matches: 6. The germline CDR1 and CDR2 sequences are SGHNT and YENEEA. The CDR3 has 17 residues. This TCR derives from an adult who received the AZD1222 COVID-19 vaccine. The V call is TRBV11-3, the J call TRBJ2-3; 10 bases fit TRBD2. The sequences come from peripheral blood, collected 28 days after the second AZD1222 dose. The CDR3, as DNA: TGTGCCAGCAGCTTAGGTTCTAGCGGGAGCTCCACAGATACGCAGTATTTT. Protein: CASSLGSSGSSTDTQYF.